This T cell receptor (beta chain) was sequenced for a study of cytomegalovirus exposure and HLA in healthy donors. Regarding this clone: The antigen is unknown.

Germline V gives CDR1 SGHAT, CDR2 FQNNGV. V lost 5 bases to trimming and J lost 0 bases, with 20 bases between them. The length of the CDR3 is 18 residues. Study-level findings and limits: In vitro, three CMV-associated chains proved specific for CMV antigens. Investigators reported over 150 TCR beta chains as tied to cytomegalovirus.

Sequenced by immunoSEQ multiplex PCR; TCRdb stores in-frame clones only, minus some. The sample shows 120,000 or so clones, 75% to 90% of them seen only once. The V call is TRBV11-2, the J call TRBJ1-3, with D uncertain. Sequenced: PBMCs. The TCR originated in a young woman in good health and CMV-seronegative. This CDR3 is CASSPVRTYSPSGNTIYF. CDR3 bases: TGTGCCAGCAGCCCGGTTAGGACTTATTCCCCCTCTGGAAACACCATATATTTT.